These 25 T cell receptor beta chains were all obtained from the same sample, sequenced in a study of cytomegalovirus exposure and HLA in healthy donors. The PCR employed 60 Vbeta primers together with 13 Jbeta primers. Assay: immunoSEQ multiplex PCR; the TCRdb copy retains only in-frame clones and omits some. The data contain some 130,000 clones, around four fifths of them singletons. The sequenced sample consisted of PBMCs. The source is a male donor in good health and CMV-seropositive.

This sequence joins TRBV7-9 and TRBJ2-7; D not certain. Between the trimmed V and J ends, which lost 1 base and 1 base, there was a span of 11 bases. The CDR3 consists of 15 residues. Germline V gene sequence: CDR1 SEHNR, CDR2 FQNEAQ (reference sequence). For the CDR3, the DNA is TGTGCCAGCAGCTTAGTTTACGACTTGTCCTACGAGCAGTACTTC. Translation gives CASSLVYDLSYEQYF.

J is TRBJ1-3 and V is TRBV11-2; unclear D gene. V dropped 3 bases and J dropped 0 bases, with 6 bases sitting between them. The CDR3 is 14 residues long. Germline CDR1 and CDR2: SGHAT and FQNNGV. The CDR3 bases are TGTGCCAGCAGCTTCGAGCCCTCTGGAAACACCATATATTTT. Encoded protein: CASSFEPSGNTIYF.

CDR3: CASSLSAANTEAFF. CDR3 sequence (DNA): TGTGCCAGCAGCTTAAGTGCGGCGAACACTGAAGCTTTCTTT. The chain employs TRBV7-2 and TRBJ1-1; no clear D. The CDR3 loop spans 14 amino acids. Germline CDR1 is SGHTA and CDR2 is FQGNSA. Trimming removed 2 bases at V and 1 base at J, with 8 bases between.

V and J are TRBV5-1 and TRBJ2-5, with TRBD2 matching over 14 bases. Germline trimming cut 4 bases from V and 3 bases from J; bases unmatched to any gene: 8. This CDR3 is built from 17 residues. In germline, CDR1 is SGHRS, CDR2 YFSETQ. DNA for the CDR3: TGCGCCAGCAGCCCCGGGACTAGCGGGAGACTGAAAGAGACCCAGTACTTC. Translating it yields CASSPGTSGRLKETQYF.

The chain carries TRBV6-1 and TRBJ2-2; 7 nucleotides align to TRBD2. With V trimmed by 11 bases and J by 1 base, 10 bases remained unmatched. The CDR3 contains 15 residues. CDR1 is MNHNS and CDR2 is SASEGT in the germline V gene. The CDR3 sequence: CAGGELAWNTGELFF. DNA of the CDR3: TGTGCCGGGGGGGAACTAGCGTGGAACACCGGGGAGCTGTTTTTT.

The count of this clone is one. The same CDR3 can be traced to other DNA sequences in this sample. The rearrangement joins TRBV7-2 to TRBJ2-7; 11 bases are shared with TRBD2. This CDR3 region has 14 residues. Per germline, CDR1 SGHTA and CDR2 FQGNSA. Trimming cost V 2 bases and J 4 bases; bases outside gene matches: 1. CDR3 nucleotides: TGTGCCAGCAGCTTAACTAGCGGGAGTTACGAGCAGTACTTC. As protein: CASSLTSGSYEQYF.

The chain combines TRBV7-2 with TRBJ1-1, with a possible D match to TRBD1 (6 bases). Germline V CDR1 and CDR2: SGHTA, FQGNSA. The germline V and J ends were trimmed by 5 bases and 4 bases, with 11 bases remaining between them. This CDR3 spans 13 amino acids. The CDR3 sequence is CASSPRGGTEAFF. CDR3 sequence (DNA): TGTGCCAGCAGCCCCCGAGGGGGCACTGAAGCTTTCTTT.

The gene calls are TRBV7-2 and TRBJ2-2; D perhaps matches TRBD2 (7 bases). Trimming stripped 6 bases from V and 0 bases from J, with 14 bases between. CDR3 size: 16 residues. Germline V gives CDR1 SGHTA, CDR2 FQGNSA. The CDR3 sequence: CASSWSGGANTGELFF. In DNA, the CDR3 is TGTGCCAGCAGTTGGTCGGGGGGCGCGAACACCGGGGAGCTGTTTTTT.

The V gene is TRBV30, the J gene TRBJ2-3; TRBD1 aligns across 8 bases. The V segment lost 2 bases and the J segment 4 bases; nucleotides outside the gene matches: 5. The CDR3 is made up of 14 amino acids. Looked up from germline, CDR1 is GTSNPN and CDR2 is SVGIG (reference sequence). The CDR3 DNA follows: TGTGCCTGGAGTTCGGGACAGGCGTCAGATACGCAGTATTTT. Its translation is CAWSSGQASDTQYF.

This clone showed up many times. The chain has TRBV6-5 and TRBJ2-2, with 8 positions matching TRBD1. CDR3 size: 14 residues. Germline CDR1 and CDR2: MNHEY and SVGAGI. The trim removed 7 bases at V and 7 bases at J, leaving 8 bases unmatched. CDR3 nucleotides: TGTGCCAGCAATAAGGGACAGGTCCTCGGGGAGCTGTTTTTT. It codes for CASNKGQVLGELFF.

This chain connects TRBV28 to TRBJ2-7; 8 nucleotides align to TRBD2. Germline V gene lookup returns CDR1 MDHEN and CDR2 SYDVKM. J gave up 5 bases and V 6 bases, and 9 bases lay outside the gene matches. The CDR3 loop spans 14 amino acids. The CDR3 reads CASSPSGGRHEQYF. The CDR3 DNA reads as TGTGCCAGCAGCCCCTCGGGGGGGCGGCACGAGCAGTACTTC.

The J gene is TRBJ2-5, the V gene TRBV7-2, with 7 nucleotides matching TRBD2. Germline CDR1 reads SGHTA; CDR2 reads FQGNSA. After removal of 2 bases from V and 3 bases from J, the junction contained 3 bases not matched to a gene. The CDR3 is 14 residues long. The CDR3 DNA is TGTGCCAGCAGCTTATTTGGGACTAAAGAGACCCAGTACTTC. This translates into CASSLFGTKETQYF.

This chain links TRBV7-3 with TRBJ2-3; no clear D. Looked up from germline, CDR1 is SGHTA and CDR2 is FQGTGA. This CDR3 comprises 13 residues. V was clipped by 0 bases and J by 6 bases, with 7 bases between them. The CDR3 protein is CASSLTFSDTQYF. The CDR3 nucleotides are TGTGCCAGCAGCTTAACGTTTTCGGATACGCAGTATTTT.

This clone rates as medium-sized. This chain connects TRBV28 to TRBJ1-1, with D perhaps TRBD1 (6 bases). Per germline, CDR1 MDHEN and CDR2 SYDVKM. The V gene lost 3 bases and the J gene lost 1 base, with 9 bases spanning the gap. The CDR3 spans 14 residues. This CDR3 reads CASSFPDRNTEAFF. The CDR3 DNA reads TGTGCCAGCAGTTTCCCGGACAGGAACACTGAAGCTTTCTTT.

The V call is TRBV10-3, the J call TRBJ2-1; D call uncertain. Trimming stripped 5 bases from V and 5 bases from J, with 13 bases between. The CDR3 contains 14 residues. CDR1 and CDR2 (germline): ENHRY, SYGVKD. The CDR3 nucleotides are TGTGCCATCAGTATCCATACTTCAAACAATGAGCAGTTCTTC. It codes for CAISIHTSNNEQFF.

This chain joins TRBV7-6 and TRBJ1-1, with unresolved D. The CDR3 is 13 residues long. With 5 bases removed from V and 4 bases from J, the gap between germline ends came to 11 bases. Germline V lookup: CDR1 SGHVS, CDR2 FNYEAQ. The CDR3 bases are TGTGCCAGCAGCCCCCTTCCCAGCACTGAAGCTTTCTTT. Translation gives CASSPLPSTEAFF.

The chain carries TRBV5-1 and TRBJ2-3; 7 positions match TRBD2. The CDR3 spans 14 residues. V dropped 2 bases and J dropped 5; count of bases not matched to a gene: 5. From germline, CDR1 is SGHRS and CDR2 YFSETQ. The chain's CDR3 is CASSFGGMGDTQYF. CDR3 sequence (DNA): TGCGCCAGCAGCTTCGGGGGGATGGGAGATACGCAGTATTTT.

This clone was counted between two and nine times. This rearrangement joins TRBV6-4 to TRBJ2-7; possibly TRBD1 for D (5 bases). The CDR3 totals 16 residues. In germline, CDR1 is MRHNA, CDR2 SNTAGT. The V and J ends lost 7 bases and 0 bases respectively, with 19 bases between them. CDR3 nucleotide sequence: TGTGCCAGCAAGACCCAGGGAAGCCGGGCCTCCTACGAGCAGTACTTC. Its protein product is CASKTQGSRASYEQYF.

This clone was recorded once. The chain carries TRBV9 and TRBJ2-7; TRBD2 matches 7 bases. The V segment lost 4 bases and the J segment 0 bases; nucleotides outside the gene matches: 7. Looked up from germline, CDR1 is SGDLS and CDR2 is YYNGEE. The CDR3 is 15 amino acids. CDR3 DNA sequence: TGTGCCAGCAGCCGCGCGGGGGTGAGCTCCTACGAGCAGTACTTC. Translation gives CASSRAGVSSYEQYF.

The rearrangement links TRBV6-1 to TRBJ2-3; D is possibly TRBD1 (6 bases). Germline V CDR1 and CDR2: MNHNS, SASEGT. The CDR3 is 13 amino acids. V was pared by 7 bases and J by 5 bases, with 13 bases between. CDR3 nucleotides: TGTGCCAGCAAGGAGACAGGCATAGATACGCAGTATTTT. It translates to CASKETGIDTQYF.

This chain joins TRBV30 and TRBJ2-2; tentatively, D is TRBD1 (6 bases). CDR1 is GTSNPN and CDR2 is SVGIG in the germline V gene (reference sequence). V dropped 4 bases and J dropped 5 bases, with 14 bases sitting between them. The length of the CDR3 is 14 residues. CDR3 amino acids: CAWIPRGRTGELFF. For the CDR3, the DNA is TGTGCCTGGATCCCCAGGGGCCGGACCGGGGAGCTGTTTTTT.

This clone was seen once. The rearrangement joins TRBV7-2 to TRBJ2-3; maybe TRBD2 (6 bases). Germline CDR1 SGHTA, CDR2 FQGNSA. The CDR3 spans 15 residues. The ends were cut back, 5 bases at V and 2 bases at J, with 14 bases in the middle. The CDR3 coding sequence is TGTGCCAGCAGCCTCTCTAGCGTTTCCACAGATACGCAGTATTTT. Translation gives CASSLSSVSTDTQYF.

With respect to this clone: A read error may produce the germline difference seen at one junction end. The chain uses TRBV7-7 and TRBJ2-5, with TRBD2 matching 8 bases. In germline, CDR1 is SSHAT, CDR2 FNYEAQ (reference sequence). The CDR3 is made up of 17 amino acids. CDR3 DNA sequence: TGTGCTAGCAGCCCTCAGCCCGGGAGGGCCGGGAGTGAGACCCAGTACTTC. This sequence encodes CASSPQPGRAGSETQYF. The whole variable domain, filled in from reference TRBV7-7 and TRBJ2-5, reads GAGVSQSPRYKVTKRGQDVTLRCDPISSHATLYWYQQALGQGPEFLTYFNYEAQPDKSGLPSDRFSAERPEGSISTLTIQRTEQRDSAMYRCASSPQPGRAGSETQYFGPGTRLLVL.

The chain joins TRBV6-6 to TRBJ1-1; D is perhaps TRBD1 (5 bases). CDR1 is MNHNY, CDR2 SVGAGI, per germline (reference sequence). V was cut by 5 bases and J by 7 bases, with 8 bases left in between. The CDR3 spans 11 residues. In DNA form, the CDR3 reads TGTGCCAGCAGTACGGGGGGTGAAGCTTTCTTT. As protein: CASSTGGEAFF.

The chain recombines TRBV6-5 with TRBJ1-5; D may be TRBD1 (6 bases). V was clipped by 6 bases and J by 7 bases, with 13 bases between them. This CDR3 has 13 residues. Germline CDR1 reads MNHEY; CDR2 reads SVGAGI. CDR3 region: CASREQGDQPQHF. DNA for the CDR3: TGTGCCAGCAGGGAACAGGGAGACCAGCCCCAGCATTTT.